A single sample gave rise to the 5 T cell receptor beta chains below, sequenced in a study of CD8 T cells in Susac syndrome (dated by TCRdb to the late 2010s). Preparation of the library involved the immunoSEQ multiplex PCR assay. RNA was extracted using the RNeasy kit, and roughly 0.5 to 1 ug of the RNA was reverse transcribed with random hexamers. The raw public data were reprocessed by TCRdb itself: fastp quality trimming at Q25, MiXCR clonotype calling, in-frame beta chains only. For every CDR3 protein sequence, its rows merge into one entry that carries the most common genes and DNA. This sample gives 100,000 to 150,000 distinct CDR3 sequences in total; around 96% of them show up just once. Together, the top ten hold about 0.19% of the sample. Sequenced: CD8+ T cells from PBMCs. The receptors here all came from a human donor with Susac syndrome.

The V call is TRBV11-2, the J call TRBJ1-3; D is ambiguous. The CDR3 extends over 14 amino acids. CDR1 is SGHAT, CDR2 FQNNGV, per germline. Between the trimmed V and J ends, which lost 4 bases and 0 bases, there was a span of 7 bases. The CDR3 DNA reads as TGTGCCAGCAGCTCCATGAGCTCTGGAAACACCATATATTTT. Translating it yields CASSSMSSGNTIYF.

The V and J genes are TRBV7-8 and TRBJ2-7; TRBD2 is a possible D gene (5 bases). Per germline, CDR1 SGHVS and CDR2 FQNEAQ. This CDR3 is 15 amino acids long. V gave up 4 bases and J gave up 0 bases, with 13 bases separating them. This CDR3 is CASSSQPGFSYEQYF. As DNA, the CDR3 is TGTGCCAGCAGCTCCCAACCGGGATTCTCCTACGAGCAGTACTTC.

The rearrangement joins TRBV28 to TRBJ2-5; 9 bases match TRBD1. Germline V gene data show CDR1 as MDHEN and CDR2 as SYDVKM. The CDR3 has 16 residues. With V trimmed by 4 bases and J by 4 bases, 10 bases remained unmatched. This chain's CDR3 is CASSSRTGVLGETQYF. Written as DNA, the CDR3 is TGTGCCAGCAGTTCTCGGACAGGGGTTCTAGGAGAGACCCAGTACTTC.

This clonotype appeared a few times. The CDR3 reads CASSLPTDTQYF. DNA of the CDR3: TGTGCCAGCAGTTTACCCACAGATACGCAGTATTTT. The chain carries TRBV12-3 or TRBV12-4 and TRBJ2-3; D remains ambiguous. This CDR3 contains 12 residues. The germline V and J ends were trimmed by 2 bases and 2 bases, with 2 bases remaining between them.

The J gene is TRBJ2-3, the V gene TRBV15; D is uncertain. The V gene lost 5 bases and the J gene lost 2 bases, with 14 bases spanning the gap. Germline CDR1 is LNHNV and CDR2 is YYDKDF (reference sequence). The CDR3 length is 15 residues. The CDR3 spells CATSGDAIFTDTQYF. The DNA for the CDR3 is TGTGCCACCAGCGGCGACGCCATATTCACAGATACGCAGTATTTT.